This T cell receptor (beta chain) was sequenced in a study of CD8 T cells in Susac syndrome. V lost 6 bases to trimming and J lost 5 bases; unmatched junction nucleotides: 3. Germline V CDR1 and CDR2: MNHEY, SVGAGI. The CDR3 consists of 14 residues. An input of roughly 0.45 to 1 ug of RNA was subjected to reverse transcription using random hexamers. TCRdb re-derived calls from the immunoSEQ multiplex PCR reads in MiXCR, one entry per CDR3 protein. The data show approximately 190,000 distinct CDR3 sequences, 90% to 97% seen once. Specimen: CD4+ T cells from PBMCs. The sequence derives from a human donor with Susac syndrome. The V and J genes are TRBV6-5 and TRBJ2-5, with 13 bases aligning to TRBD2. CDR3 in amino acids: CASRPGLAGETQYF. Written as DNA, the CDR3 is TGTGCCAGCAGACCGGGACTAGCGGGGGAGACCCAGTACTTC.